This T cell receptor (beta chain) stems from a study of blood T cell repertoires in COVID-19. Study context: The United States, Italy and Spain supplied acute and convalescent COVID-19 samples. The cDNA or gDNA used as material had been derived from T cells, B-cell-depleted T cells, or PBMCs.

Individuals aged about 18 to 90 years were recruited from 24 US areas. Cohorts were based on clinical histories the participants reported. Germline CDR1 reads LGHNA; CDR2 reads YNFKEQ. The trim removed 5 bases at V and 2 bases at J, leaving 10 bases unmatched. CDR3 length: 18 amino acids. The data were produced by immunoSEQ multiplex PCR, yet TCRdb's version contains in-frame clones alone and is incomplete. The sample shows hundreds of thousands of clones, about 91% of them seen only once. The receptor comes from a woman between 18 and 29 years old who had recovered from COVID-19. This chain joins TRBV4-2 and TRBJ2-7; 15 bases match TRBD2. The source material was PBMCs or T cells enriched from blood (not recorded which). The CDR3 loop is CASSSTGRTSGGAYEQYF. CDR3 DNA: TGTGCCAGCAGCTCGACCGGGAGGACTAGCGGGGGGGCCTACGAGCAGTACTTC.